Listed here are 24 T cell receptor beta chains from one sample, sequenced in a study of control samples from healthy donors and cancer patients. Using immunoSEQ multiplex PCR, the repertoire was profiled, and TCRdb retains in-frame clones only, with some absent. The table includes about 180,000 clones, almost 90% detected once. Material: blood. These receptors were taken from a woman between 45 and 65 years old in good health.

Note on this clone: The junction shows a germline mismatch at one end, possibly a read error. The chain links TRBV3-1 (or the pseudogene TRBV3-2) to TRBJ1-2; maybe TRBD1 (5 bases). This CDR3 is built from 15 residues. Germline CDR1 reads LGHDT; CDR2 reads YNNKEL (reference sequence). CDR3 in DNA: TGTGCCAGCAGCCAAGATGCCAGAATAACAGGTTCTAATGCCTTC. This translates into CASSQDARITGSNAF.

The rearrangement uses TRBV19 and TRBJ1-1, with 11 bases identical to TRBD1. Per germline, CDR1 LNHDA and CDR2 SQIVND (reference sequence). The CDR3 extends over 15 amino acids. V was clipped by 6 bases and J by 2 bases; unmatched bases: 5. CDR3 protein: CASSRTGGGNTEAFF. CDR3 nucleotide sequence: TGTGCCAGTAGCCGGACAGGGGGCGGAAACACTGAAGCTTTCTTT.

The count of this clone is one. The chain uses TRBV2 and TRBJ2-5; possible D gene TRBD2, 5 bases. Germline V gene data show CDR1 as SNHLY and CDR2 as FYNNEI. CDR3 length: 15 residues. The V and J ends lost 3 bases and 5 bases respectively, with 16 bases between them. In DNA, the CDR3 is TGTGCCAGCAGTGATCGGCGCACCCTAGCCGAGACCCAGTACTTC. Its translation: CASSDRRTLAETQYF.

The CDR3 protein is CASSETGAYNEQFF. The CDR3 DNA sequence: TGTGCCAGCAGCGAAACAGGGGCCTACAATGAGCAGTTCTTC. This sequence joins TRBV28 and TRBJ2-1, with 7 bases lining up with TRBD1. This CDR3 is 14 amino acids long. The germline V gene has CDR1 MDHEN and CDR2 SYDVKM. V shed 6 bases, J shed 2 bases, and the junction held 4 bases outside the gene matches.

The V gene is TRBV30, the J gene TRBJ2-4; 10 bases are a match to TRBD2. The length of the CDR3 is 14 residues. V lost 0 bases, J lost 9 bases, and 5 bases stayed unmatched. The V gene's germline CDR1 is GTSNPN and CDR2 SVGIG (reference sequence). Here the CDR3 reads CAWSVSGGVGIQYF. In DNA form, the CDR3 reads TGTGCCTGGAGTGTAAGCGGGGGGGTCGGCATTCAGTACTTC.

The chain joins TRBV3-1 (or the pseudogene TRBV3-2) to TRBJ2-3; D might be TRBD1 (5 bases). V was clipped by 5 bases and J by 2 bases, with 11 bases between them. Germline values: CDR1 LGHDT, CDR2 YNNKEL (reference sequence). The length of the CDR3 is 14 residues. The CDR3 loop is CASSTPGPTDTQYF. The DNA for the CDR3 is TGTGCCAGCAGCACCCCAGGGCCCACAGATACGCAGTATTTT.

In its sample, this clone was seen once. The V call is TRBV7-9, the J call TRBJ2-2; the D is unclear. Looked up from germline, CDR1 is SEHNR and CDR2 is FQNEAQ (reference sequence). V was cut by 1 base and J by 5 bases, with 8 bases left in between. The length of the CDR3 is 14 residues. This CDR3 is CASSLVSATGELFF. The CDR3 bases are TGTGCCAGCAGCTTAGTCTCGGCTACCGGGGAGCTGTTTTTT.

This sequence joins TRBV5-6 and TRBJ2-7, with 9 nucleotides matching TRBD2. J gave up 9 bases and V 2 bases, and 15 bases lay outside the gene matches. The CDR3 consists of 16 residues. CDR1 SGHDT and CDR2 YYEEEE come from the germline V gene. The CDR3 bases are TGTGCCAGCAGCTTCGGTCGTGGCGGGAGGGTCCTTCGGCAGTACTTC. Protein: CASSFGRGGRVLRQYF.

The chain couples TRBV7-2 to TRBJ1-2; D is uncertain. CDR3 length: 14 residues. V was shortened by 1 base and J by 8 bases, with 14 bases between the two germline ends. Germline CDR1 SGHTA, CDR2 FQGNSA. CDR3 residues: CASSLVHGVGGYTF. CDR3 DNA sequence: TGTGCCAGCAGCTTAGTACACGGGGTTGGAGGCTACACCTTC.

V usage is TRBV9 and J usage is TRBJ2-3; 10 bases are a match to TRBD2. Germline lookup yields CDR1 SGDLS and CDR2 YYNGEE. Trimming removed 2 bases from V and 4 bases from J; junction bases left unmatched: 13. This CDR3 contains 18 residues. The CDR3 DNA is TGTGCCAGCAGCGTCCCCCGGGGGAGCGGGAGGGCTTCAGATACGCAGTATTTT. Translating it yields CASSVPRGSGRASDTQYF.

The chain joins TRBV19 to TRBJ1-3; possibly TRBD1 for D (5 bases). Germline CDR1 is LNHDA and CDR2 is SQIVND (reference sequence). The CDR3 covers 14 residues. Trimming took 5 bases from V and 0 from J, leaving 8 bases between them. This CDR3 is CASSPGHSGNTIYF. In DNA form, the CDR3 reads TGTGCCAGTAGTCCCGGACACTCTGGAAACACCATATATTTT.

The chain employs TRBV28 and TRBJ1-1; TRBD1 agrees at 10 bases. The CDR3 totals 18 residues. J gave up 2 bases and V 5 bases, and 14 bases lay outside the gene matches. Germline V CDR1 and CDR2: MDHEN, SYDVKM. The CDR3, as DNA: TGTGCCAGCAGTCCGCCGGGACAGGGGTCGAGGGGCAACACTGAAGCTTTCTTT. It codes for CASSPPGQGSRGNTEAFF. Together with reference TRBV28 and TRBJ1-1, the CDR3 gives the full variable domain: DVKVTQSSRYLVKRTGEKVFLECVQDMDHENMFWYRQDPGLGLRLIYFSYDVKMKEKGDIPEGYSVSREKKERFSLILESASTNQTSMYLCASSPPGQGSRGNTEAFFGQGTRLTVV.

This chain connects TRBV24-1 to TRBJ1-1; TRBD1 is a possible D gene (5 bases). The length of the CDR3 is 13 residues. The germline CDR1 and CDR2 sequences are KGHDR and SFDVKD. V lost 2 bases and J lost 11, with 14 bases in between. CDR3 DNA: TGTGCCACCAGTGATTGGGCCCAGGGAAGGGCTTTCTTT. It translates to CATSDWAQGRAFF.

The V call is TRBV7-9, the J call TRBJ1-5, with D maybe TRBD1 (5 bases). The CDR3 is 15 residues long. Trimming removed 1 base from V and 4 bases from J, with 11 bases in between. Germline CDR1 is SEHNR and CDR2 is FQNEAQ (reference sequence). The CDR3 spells CASSLDGTANQPQHF. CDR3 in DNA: TGTGCCAGCAGCTTAGATGGGACCGCGAATCAGCCCCAGCATTTT.

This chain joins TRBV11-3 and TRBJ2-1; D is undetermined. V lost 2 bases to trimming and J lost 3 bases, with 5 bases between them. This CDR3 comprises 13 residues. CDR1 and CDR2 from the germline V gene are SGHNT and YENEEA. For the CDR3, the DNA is TGTGCCAGCAGCTTATGGGTCTACAATGAGCAGTTCTTC. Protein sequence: CASSLWVYNEQFF.

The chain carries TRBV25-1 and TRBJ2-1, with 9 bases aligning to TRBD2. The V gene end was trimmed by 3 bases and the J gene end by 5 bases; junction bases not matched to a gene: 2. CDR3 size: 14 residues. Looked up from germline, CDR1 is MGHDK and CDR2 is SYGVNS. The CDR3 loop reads CASSDSGSHNEQFF. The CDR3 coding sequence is TGTGCCAGCAGTGATAGCGGGAGTCACAATGAGCAGTTCTTC.

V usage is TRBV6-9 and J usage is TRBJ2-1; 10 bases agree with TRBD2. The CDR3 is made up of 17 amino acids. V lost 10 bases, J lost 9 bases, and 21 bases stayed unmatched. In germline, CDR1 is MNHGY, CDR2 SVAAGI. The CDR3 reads CATTFDIAGGPFPEQFF. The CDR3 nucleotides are TGTGCCACCACCTTTGATATAGCGGGAGGCCCTTTCCCTGAGCAGTTCTTC.

Here the CDR3 reads CASRRARGGWSGELFF. CDR3 nucleotide sequence: TGTGCCAGCAGGAGAGCTCGCGGGGGGTGGAGCGGGGAGCTGTTTTTT. The V gene is TRBV11-3, the J gene TRBJ2-2; 8 nucleotides agree with TRBD2. The V segment lost 6 bases and the J segment 7 bases; nucleotides outside the gene matches: 13. The CDR3 contains 16 residues. Germline CDR1 SGHNT, CDR2 YENEEA.

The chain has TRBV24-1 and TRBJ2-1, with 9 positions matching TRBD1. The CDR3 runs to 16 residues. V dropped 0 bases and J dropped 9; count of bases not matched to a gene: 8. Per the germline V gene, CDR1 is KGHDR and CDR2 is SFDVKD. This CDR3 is CATSDLLGTGLSEQFF. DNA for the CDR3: TGTGCCACCAGTGATTTGCTGGGGACAGGGCTTAGTGAGCAGTTCTTC.

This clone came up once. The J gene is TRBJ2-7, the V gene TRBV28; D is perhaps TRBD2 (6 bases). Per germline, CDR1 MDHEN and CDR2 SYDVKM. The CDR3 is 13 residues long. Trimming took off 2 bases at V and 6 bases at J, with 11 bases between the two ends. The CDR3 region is CASSLNGSGEQYF. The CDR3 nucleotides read TGTGCCAGCAGTTTAAACGGGAGTGGCGAGCAGTACTTC.

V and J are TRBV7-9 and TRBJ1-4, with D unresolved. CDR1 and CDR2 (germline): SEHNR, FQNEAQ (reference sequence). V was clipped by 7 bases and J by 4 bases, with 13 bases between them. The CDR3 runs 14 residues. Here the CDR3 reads CASIAGSGNEKLFF. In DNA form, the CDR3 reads TGTGCCAGCATTGCCGGGTCGGGTAATGAAAAACTGTTTTTT.

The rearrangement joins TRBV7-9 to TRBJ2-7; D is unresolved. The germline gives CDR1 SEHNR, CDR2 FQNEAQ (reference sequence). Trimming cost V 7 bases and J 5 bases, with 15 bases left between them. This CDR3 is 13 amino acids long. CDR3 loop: CASTGGIDHEQYF. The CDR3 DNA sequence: TGTGCCAGCACCGGCGGAATAGATCACGAGCAGTACTTC.

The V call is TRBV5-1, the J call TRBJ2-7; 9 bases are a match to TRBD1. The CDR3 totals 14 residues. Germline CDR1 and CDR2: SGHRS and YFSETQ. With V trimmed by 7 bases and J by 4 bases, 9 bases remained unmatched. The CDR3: CASGAGTGLYEQYF. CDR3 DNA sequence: TGCGCCAGCGGGGCCGGGACAGGGTTATACGAGCAGTACTTC.

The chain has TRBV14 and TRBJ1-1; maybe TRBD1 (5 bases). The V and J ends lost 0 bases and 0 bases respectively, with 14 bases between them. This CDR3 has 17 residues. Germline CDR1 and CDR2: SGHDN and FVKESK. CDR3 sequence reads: CASSQDDGGRLNTEAFF. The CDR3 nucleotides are TGTGCCAGCAGCCAAGATGACGGGGGACGCTTGAACACTGAAGCTTTCTTT.